The rows below give T cell receptor beta chains drawn from one sample of a study of tumor-infiltrating lymphocytes in localized non-small cell lung cancer. TCRdb keeps only in-frame clones here, not all; method: immunoSEQ multiplex PCR. The sample holds about 16,000 clones, 70% to 80% seen once. The sample consisted of lung tumor tissue. These receptor sequences come from a human donor with non-small cell lung cancer. CDR3s leave out the opening cysteine and the closing phenylalanine or tryptophan.

j_call: TRBJ1-1
v_call: TRBV19
cdr3_aa: ASRWTENTEAF

j_call: TRBJ2-3
v_call: TRBV5-1
cdr3_aa: ASSLLTDSTDTQY

j_call: TRBJ1-5
v_call: TRBV7-9
cdr3_aa: ASSLWGNNQPQH

j_call: TRBJ2-2
v_call: TRBV13
cdr3_aa: ASTRSGELF

j_call: TRBJ1-6
v_call: TRBV10-2
cdr3_aa: ASSERSGGQNSPLH

j_call: TRBJ1-2
v_call: TRBV7-9
cdr3_aa: ASSFTGGDYGYT

j_call: TRBJ2-2
v_call: TRBV5-4
cdr3_aa: ASSPGGGTGELF

j_call: TRBJ1-2
v_call: TRBV9
cdr3_aa: ASSVGGSGYT

j_call: TRBJ2-3
v_call: TRBV5-4
cdr3_aa: ASSLAGRTDTQY

j_call: TRBJ2-5
v_call: TRBV25-1
cdr3_aa: ASMAGSLQETQY

j_call: TRBJ1-5
v_call: TRBV19
cdr3_aa: ASSMGYREVQPQH

j_call: TRBJ1-1
v_call: TRBV29-1
cdr3_aa: SVSGQTGNTEAF

j_call: TRBJ2-5
v_call: TRBV28
cdr3_aa: ASSGFTSGGGRTQY

j_call: TRBJ2-1
v_call: TRBV6-6
cdr3_aa: ASGRSYNEQF

j_call: TRBJ1-1
v_call: TRBV2
cdr3_aa: ASSATGLMNTEAF

j_call: TRBJ2-6
v_call: TRBV4-1
cdr3_aa: ASSHQTGLSSGANVLT

j_call: TRBJ2-2
v_call: TRBV5-1
cdr3_aa: ASSGQGVTGELF

j_call: TRBJ2-7
v_call: TRBV27
cdr3_aa: ASIRWGRRGEQY

j_call: TRBJ2-7
v_call: TRBV10-3
cdr3_aa: AISQFDLNLEREGPYEQY

j_call: TRBJ1-1
v_call: TRBV5-1
cdr3_aa: ASSWGQGSNTEAF

j_call: TRBJ1-4
v_call: TRBV7-2
cdr3_aa: ASSLAGGINEKLF

j_call: TRBJ2-7
v_call: TRBV19
cdr3_aa: ASSMSLDGSYEQY

j_call: TRBJ2-1
v_call: TRBV5-1
cdr3_aa: ASNRGGGGENEQF

j_call: TRBJ1-6
v_call: TRBV28
cdr3_aa: ASSLGNSPLH

j_call: TRBJ2-2
v_call: TRBV5-4
cdr3_aa: ASSFPSGRGTGELF

j_call: TRBJ2-3
v_call: TRBV5-8
cdr3_aa: ASSLGASQY

j_call: TRBJ2-5
v_call: TRBV2
cdr3_aa: ASTPGQGTVQETQY

j_call: TRBJ1-4
v_call: TRBV6-5
cdr3_aa: ASSPRQGPAEKLF

j_call: TRBJ1-2
v_call: TRBV7-2
cdr3_aa: ASSLDDYGYT

j_call: TRBJ2-1
v_call: TRBV5-4
cdr3_aa: ASSLGGLGYNEQF

j_call: TRBJ2-2
v_call: TRBV2
cdr3_aa: ASSEAGGGRGTGELF

j_call: TRBJ1-6
v_call: TRBV28
cdr3_aa: ASRKRVGNSPLH

j_call: TRBJ1-5
v_call: TRBV5-1
cdr3_aa: ASSWDGVSNQPQH

j_call: TRBJ2-5
v_call: TRBV29-1
cdr3_aa: SVATSGGLQETQY

j_call: TRBJ2-3
v_call: TRBV29-1
cdr3_aa: SALGGGQLRTDTQY

j_call: TRBJ2-5
v_call: TRBV7-8
cdr3_aa: ASSSTGQGARETQY

j_call: TRBJ1-5
v_call: TRBV4-2
cdr3_aa: ASSFRTAGDQPQH

j_call: TRBJ2-1
v_call: TRBV5-6
cdr3_aa: ASSLTRYTLWSYNEQF

j_call: TRBJ2-1
v_call: TRBV30
cdr3_aa: AWGLAGGDNEQF

j_call: TRBJ2-7
v_call: TRBV6-1
cdr3_aa: ASSEGGYSYEQY

j_call: TRBJ2-7
v_call: TRBV2
cdr3_aa: ASSSQGRNEQY

j_call: TRBJ2-2
v_call: TRBV5-1
cdr3_aa: ASGHFTGELF

j_call: TRBJ2-5
v_call: TRBV2
cdr3_aa: ASGPWETQY

j_call: TRBJ2-7
v_call: TRBV18
cdr3_aa: ASSPPSSHEQY

j_call: TRBJ2-3
v_call: TRBV18
cdr3_aa: ASSPSRRTDTQY

j_call: TRBJ2-7
v_call: TRBV29-1
cdr3_aa: SVRRVNEQY

j_call: TRBJ1-3
v_call: TRBV6-5
cdr3_aa: ASSYTPRAGNTIY

j_call: TRBJ1-4
v_call: TRBV28
cdr3_aa: ASSQGGGTNEKLF